The clone carrying this T cell receptor beta chain has ten or more counts. The sample originates from a study of T cells in Graves' hyperthyroidism and ophthalmopathy. Study overall: The authors collected peripheral blood at initial diagnosis, before any treatment.

RNA transcripts served as the template for amplifying TCR beta CDR3 regions. When the TCR CDR3 underwent first-round RT-PCR, the HTBI primer set was used. One entry per CDR3 protein results from TCRdb running MiXCR on the multiplex PCR reads. The sample consists of about 580,000 distinct CDR3 sequences, over 11% of them appearing once. Newly diagnosed hyperthyroidism patients aged 18 to 65 years had disease lasting under 2 months. It was uncontrolled infection, other autoimmune disease, pregnancy or lactation that excluded patients. The PBMCs studied were ones that came from roughly 9.4 ml fresh peripheral blood. Germline assignment: CDR1 MNHEY and CDR2 SMNVEV (reference sequence). This CDR3 contains 17 residues. V lost 2 bases and J lost 4; bases outside the gene matches: 10.

The material sequenced was blood. This sequence originates from a woman aged 25 to 45 with Graves' hyperthyroidism that later progressed to Graves' ophthalmopathy. This chain joins TRBV27 and TRBJ2-5, with TRBD1 identical over 10 bases. The CDR3 region is CASSLRSGTGVVETQYF. DNA for the CDR3: TGTGCCAGCAGTTTACGAAGCGGGACAGGGGTTGTAGAGACCCAGTACTTC.